This T cell receptor beta chain was profiled in a study of blood T cell repertoires in COVID-19 (dated by TCRdb to about 2020). As for the study more broadly: Samples covering the acute and convalescent phases of COVID-19 were provided by collaborators in the United States, Italy and Spain. Samples were obtained from the ongoing ImmuneRACE study (first 160 participants) and from 1,254 subjects provided by 6 global collaborators. The dataset comprised deeply sampled blood TCRbeta repertoires from subjects exposed to, actively infected with, or recovered from COVID-19. The repertoires were released in a freely available public database meant as a resource for research on the immune response to SARS-CoV-2. A de-identified subject ID, COVID-19 status, age in years and sex were almost always included in the sample metadata. Where HLA class I and class II types were available, the types were taken from metadata supplied by the sample provider, not from assay-based typing. The material from the prospective study consisted of cDNA or gDNA derived from T cells, B-cell-depleted T cells, or PBMCs.

V lost 4 bases and J lost 4 bases, and the count of bases not matched to a germline gene is 8. CDR1 and CDR2 are read off the germline V gene as KGHDR and SFDVKD. Its CDR3 holds 16 amino acids, cysteine through phenylalanine. Only CDR3 DNA is held: 48 bases, read in frame from base 1. Participants in the prospective study were aged about 18 to 90 years, lived in approximately 26 United States geographic areas, and enrolled through a virtual design. Cohort assignment in the prospective study relied on participant-reported clinical history from a screening survey and a study questionnaire. For ImmuneRACE Cohort 3, a participant was defined as recovered based on two consecutive negative NP/OP PCR tests, clearance by a healthcare professional, or resolution of symptoms. Mobile phlebotomists in the prospective study collected whole blood, serum and a nasopharyngeal or oropharyngeal swab from every participant. Prospective study participants could optionally give additional blood draws and questionnaires over an approximately 2-month period. Before DNA extraction, prospective study blood samples were shipped either frozen or at room temperature.

TCRbeta CDR3 regions were amplified from genomic DNA by means of the immunoSEQ Assay, a bias-controlled multiplex PCR. As for the authors' bioinformatics: The number of nucleated cells in each sample was estimated by amplification of reference gene primers within the assay. To quantify the absolute abundance of each unique TCRbeta CDR3 rearrangement, sequence reads were collapsed and filtered. Productive Simpson clonality was computed per sample as the square root of Simpson's diversity index over productive rearrangements. Entries here come from immuneACCESS through TCRdb and include only in-frame sequences with V and J called. Some clones fail to appear in such tables; in the studies checked, an unresolved V gene covers under half of the shortfall, and the cause of the remainder is unknown. V and J calls and clone size are given by that table; D and trimming were obtained from the DNA. This sample lists 160,000 or so clones; roughly 88% were detected once. Approximately 7% of the sample goes to the ten largest clones.

Overall results and qualifications from the work: How much clinical and demographic metadata was included differed by source and by participant, and the metadata was provided uncurated.

Notes on this clone: Its cognate antigen has yet to be identified. No base-level quality is on record; no much larger clone is a single base apart.

The chain was built from TRBV24-1 and TRBJ2-1, and TRBD1 aligns with 8 junction nucleotides. The specimen was PBMCs or T cells enriched from blood (not recorded which). This clonotype was sampled from a woman aged 50 to 60 who had recovered from COVID-19. The DNA is TGTGCCACCAGTGACTCCGGACAGGGACGATACAATGAGCAGTTCTTC. Translated, this gives CATSDSGQGRYNEQFF.